This TCR beta chain was sequenced in a study of vaccination and CD4 T cells after COVID-19. As to treatment: approximately 9-day PBMC culture with coronavirus spike peptide pools or control peptides (ViraFEST assay). CDR3 length: 14 amino acids. Trimming cost V 1 base and J 1 base, with 7 bases left between them. Germline CDR1 is SGHTA and CDR2 is FQGTGA. The Oncomine TCR Beta short-read assay sequenced DNA from cultured CD4+ T cells. A single record per CDR3 protein comes from TCRdb applying MiXCR to the PCR reads. Among about 14,000 distinct CDR3 sequences listed, 35% to 45% were seen once. Remarks on this clonotype: The target antigen is unknown.

Sequencing was performed on CD4+ T cells from blood, cultured in vitro, taken after SARS-CoV-2 vaccination. This TCR was recovered from a human donor who had recovered from COVID-19. The V gene is TRBV7-3, the J gene TRBJ1-1; D remains unclear. The CDR3 is CASSLNSANTEAFF. For the CDR3, the DNA is TGTGCCAGCAGCTTAAACTCAGCGAACACTGAAGCTTTCTTT.